This T cell receptor beta chain comes out of a study of blood T cell repertoires in COVID-19. Clones were read by immunoSEQ multiplex PCR, and TCRdb kept only the in-frame ones, dropping some. Seen here are under 200,000 clones, about 88% observed once, and the top ten hold around 2%. CDR1 LNHDA and CDR2 SQIVND come from the germline V gene (reference sequence). The junction had 4 bases not matched to a gene; V was cut back by 7 bases and J by 2 bases. This CDR3 contains 13 residues. The sample was peripheral blood. The V gene is TRBV19, the J gene TRBJ2-7; TRBD2 matches at 8 bases. The TCR originated in a man in his fifties or sixties who had recovered from COVID-19. In DNA, the CDR3 is TGTGCCAGTAAAACTAGCGGTACCTACGAGCAGTACTTC. It translates to CASKTSGTYEQYF.